The text below deals with one T cell receptor beta chain. Original methodology: Nucleated cell number was recorded as an estimate derived from reference gene primer amplification. Profiled with immunoSEQ multiplex PCR; TCRdb holds only in-frame clones, not every one. V and J calls and clone size are as listed in that table; D and trimming were resolved from the DNA. The data hold some 100,000 clones, with 86% observed a single time. The sample comes from a study of blood T cell repertoires in COVID-19. Study-level information: There were acute and convalescent COVID-19 samples, and they came from the United States, Italy and Spain. From T cells, B-cell-depleted T cells, or PBMCs came the material, which was cDNA or gDNA.

The clonotype comes from a man aged 45-65 years with acute or convalescent COVID-19. The specimen was peripheral blood.

The CDR3 nucleotides read TGTGCCAGTATCGCGTATGGCGGGTCAAATGAAAAACTGTTTTTT. Protein product: CASIAYGGSNEKLFF. The chain combines TRBV19 with TRBJ1-4, with D unclear. The CDR3 extends over 15 amino acids. V gave up 7 bases and J gave up 5 bases, with 17 bases separating them. Germline CDR1 LNHDA, CDR2 SQIVND (reference sequence).